This TCR beta chain comes out of a study of blood T cell repertoires in COVID-19. Study details: T cells, B-cell-depleted T cells, or PBMCs supplied cDNA or gDNA.

As regards this clone: A much larger clonotype is one base distant, so this may be a read error.

Per germline, CDR1 SNHLY and CDR2 FYNNEI. With V trimmed by 4 bases and J by 2 bases, 2 bases remained unmatched. This CDR3 spans 14 amino acids. Authors' data handling: Amplifying reference gene primers gave estimates of nucleated cell counts. Assay: immunoSEQ multiplex PCR; the TCRdb copy retains only in-frame clones and omits some. For V, J and clone size, that table is used; D and trimming come from the DNA. Counted here are roughly 100,000 clones, 70% to 90% occurring once; the ten biggest clones make up roughly 5%. The sequence was collected from an elderly woman with active COVID-19. The sample was peripheral blood. V and J are TRBV2 and TRBJ2-7, with 10 bases matching TRBD1. CDR3 sequence: CASSAGTGAYEQYF. DNA of the CDR3: TGTGCCAGCAGTGCCGGGACAGGGGCCTACGAGCAGTACTTC.